Below, one TCR beta chain is given with its context. Its specificity is unknown. This entry comes from a study of a mutant IDH1 vaccine in newly diagnosed glioma. For the study at large: Receipt of radiotherapy, temozolomide, or both preceded the study, and most received both. Week 35 held visit V12, while week 47 held visit V13. Study conclusions and caveats: Top-clonotype changes in peripheral T cells seemed unrelated to pseudoprogression.

CDR3 length: 12 amino acids. Germline CDR1 reads MNHEY; CDR2 reads SVGAGI. V dropped 8 bases and J dropped 6 bases, with 13 bases sitting between them. Time point meaning: week 35, safety follow-up. In every dose of vaccine, 300 ug of mutant IDH1 20-mer peptide was given alongside topical imiquimod. The data were produced by immunoSEQ multiplex PCR, yet TCRdb's version contains in-frame clones alone and is incomplete. The table includes about 54,000 clones, 84% detected once. The chain links TRBV6-5 to TRBJ1-2, with D tentatively TRBD1 (6 bases). The clonotype comes from a woman aged 18 to 35 with glioma. The sequences come from PBMCs, collected from a glioma patient whose treatment included an IDH1 peptide vaccine. CDR3 in amino acids: CASSGEGDGYTF. The DNA of the CDR3 is TGTGCCAGCTCAGGGGAGGGGGATGGCTACACCTTC.